A single sample gave rise to the 30 T cell receptor beta chains below, sequenced in a study of blood T cell repertoires in COVID-19. Sequencing used immunoSEQ multiplex PCR; TCRdb keeps in-frame clones, though not all of them. Of around 26,000 clones listed, less than 85% were seen once; the top ten hold about a third. Specimen: peripheral blood. These receptors were taken from a human donor in a cohort sampled during active COVID-19.

J is TRBJ2-3 and V is TRBV9; TRBD2 matches 8 bases. The V gene end was trimmed by 4 bases and the J gene end by 6 bases; junction bases not matched to a gene: 13. The CDR3 spans 16 residues. Germline V CDR1 and CDR2: SGDLS, YYNGEE. For the CDR3, the DNA is TGTGCCAGCAGCATATTACCGGGGGGGCCGTCGGATACGCAGTATTTT. Amino acids: CASSILPGGPSDTQYF.

This clone was observed a handful of times. The rearrangement uses TRBV9 and TRBJ2-1, with a weak D call TRBD2 (6 bases). This CDR3 has 15 residues. Trimming took off 4 bases at V and 0 bases at J, with 11 bases between the two ends. Germline V CDR1 and CDR2: SGDLS, YYNGEE. CDR3 in DNA: TGTGCCAGCAGCAGGCTGGAGGGCTCCTACAATGAGCAGTTCTTC. Protein sequence: CASSRLEGSYNEQFF. Supplemented by reference TRBV9 and TRBJ2-1, the full variable domain reads DSGVTQTPKHLITATGQRVTLRCSPRSGDLSVYWYQQSLDQGLQFLIQYYNGEERAKGNILERFSAQQFPDLHSELNLSSLELGDSALYFCASSRLEGSYNEQFFGPGTRLTVL.

J is TRBJ2-3 and V is TRBV27; 7 bases map to TRBD1. CDR3 length equals 15 residues. V lost 4 bases and J lost 0; bases outside the gene matches: 4. The germline V gene has CDR1 MNHEY and CDR2 SMNVEV (reference sequence). CDR3 nucleotide sequence: TGTGCCAGCAGTTCCCGGGACAGAAGCACAGATACGCAGTATTTT. This gives the protein CASSSRDRSTDTQYF.

This rearrangement joins TRBV18 to TRBJ1-1; 9 nucleotides line up with TRBD1. This CDR3 spans 16 amino acids. The germline V gene encodes CDR1 KGHSH and CDR2 LQKENI. V trimming: 3 bases; J trimming: 4 bases; junction bases outside the gene matches: 9. The CDR3 protein is CASSPRRQGEGTEAFF. In DNA, the CDR3 is TGTGCCAGCTCACCCAGACGACAGGGGGAGGGCACTGAAGCTTTCTTT.

V gene TRBV6-5 combines with J gene TRBJ2-7; tentative D call: TRBD1 (5 bases). Trimming removed 3 bases from V and 2 bases from J, with 8 bases in between. The CDR3 runs 13 residues. Germline CDR1 reads MNHEY; CDR2 reads SVGAGI. The CDR3 sequence: CASSYRQTYEQYF. CDR3 nucleotides: TGTGCCAGCAGTTATAGACAGACCTACGAGCAGTACTTC.

This clone is a singleton in its sample. This chain links TRBV19 with TRBJ2-2, with TRBD1 matching over 7 bases. Trimming at V came to 1 base and at J to 0 bases, leaving 2 bases not matched to a gene. Germline CDR1 reads LNHDA; CDR2 reads SQIVND (reference sequence). The CDR3 has 16 residues. This CDR3 reads CASSIAGTANTGELFF. The CDR3 nucleotides read TGTGCCAGTAGTATAGCCGGGACAGCGAACACCGGGGAGCTGTTTTTT.

A few counts support this clone. V gene TRBV18 combines with J gene TRBJ2-5; 7 nucleotides agree with TRBD1. The CDR3 runs 14 residues. Germline V gene sequence: CDR1 KGHSH, CDR2 LQKENI. Losses at the gene ends were 5 bases for V and 2 bases for J; bases not matched to a gene: 5. This chain's CDR3 is CASSGLGQQETQYF. The CDR3 DNA reads TGTGCCAGCTCAGGTTTGGGACAGCAAGAGACCCAGTACTTC. The complete variable domain, with remaining parts taken from reference TRBV18 and TRBJ2-5, reads NAGVMQNPRHLVRRRGQEARLRCSPMKGHSHVYWYRQLPEEGLKFMVYLQKENIIDESGMPKERFSAEFPKEGPSILRIQQVVRGDSAAYFCASSGLGQQETQYFGPGTRLLVL.

The chain links TRBV2 to TRBJ2-7; possibly TRBD2 for D (5 bases). This CDR3 has 13 residues. V lost 9 bases and J lost 0, with 12 bases in between. Looked up from germline, CDR1 is SNHLY and CDR2 is FYNNEI. CDR3 protein: CASVQRDSYEQYF. The CDR3, as DNA: TGTGCCAGTGTTCAGAGGGACTCCTACGAGCAGTACTTC. The full variable domain, in which reference TRBV2 and TRBJ2-7 provide the parts outside the CDR3, is EPEVTQTPSHQVTQMGQEVILRCVPISNHLYFYWYRQILGQKVEFLVSFYNNEISEKSEIFDDQFSVERPDGSNFTLKIRSTKLEDSAMYFCASVQRDSYEQYFGPGTRLTVT.

The chain uses TRBV19 and TRBJ1-3, with D perhaps TRBD1 (5 bases). The CDR3 has 16 amino acids. V was shortened by 2 bases and J by 2 bases, with 13 bases between the two germline ends. Germline CDR1 LNHDA, CDR2 SQIVND (reference sequence). The CDR3 sequence: CASSIHLGGAGNTIYF. CDR3 sequence (DNA): TGTGCCAGTAGTATACACCTGGGGGGTGCTGGAAACACCATATATTTT. Drawing the rest from reference TRBV19 and TRBJ1-3, the complete variable domain is DGGITQSPKYLFRKEGQNVTLSCEQNLNHDAMYWYRQDPGQGLRLIYYSQIVNDFQKGDIAEGYSVSREKKESFPLTVTSAQKNPTAFYLCASSIHLGGAGNTIYFGEGSWLTVV.

Only one count was recorded for this clone. The rearrangement uses TRBV4-3 and TRBJ1-4; D perhaps matches TRBD1 (5 bases). Germline V gives CDR1 LGHNA, CDR2 YSLEER. Trimming took off 0 bases at V and 2 bases at J, with 16 bases between the two ends. This CDR3 has 18 residues. Here the CDR3 reads CASSQDSFGGGTNEKLFF. The CDR3 region has the DNA TGCGCCAGCAGCCAAGATAGTTTCGGGGGGGGGACTAATGAAAAACTGTTTTTT.

The chain uses TRBV29-1 and TRBJ1-5; D remains ambiguous. There are 14 residues in the CDR3. Germline values: CDR1 SQVTM, CDR2 ANQGSEA. Trimming removed 4 bases at V and 1 base at J, with 11 bases between. This CDR3 reads CSVVVGGSNQPQHF. The CDR3 DNA is TGCAGCGTTGTAGTGGGAGGCAGCAATCAGCCCCAGCATTTT.

V gene TRBV7-2 combines with J gene TRBJ1-1, with D tentatively TRBD1 (6 bases). Trimming took off 5 bases at V and 1 base at J, with 17 bases between the two ends. CDR3 size: 16 residues. The V gene's germline CDR1 is SGHTA and CDR2 FQGNSA. The CDR3 DNA reads TGTGCCAGCAGCCAGACCCCGACAGGAAGGAACACTGAAGCTTTCTTT. It encodes CASSQTPTGRNTEAFF.

V is TRBV6-1 and J is TRBJ1-1, with 10 bases fitting TRBD1. The germline gives CDR1 MNHNS, CDR2 SASEGT. With V trimmed by 4 bases and J by 0 bases, 5 bases remained unmatched. The CDR3 has 16 residues. CDR3 nucleotides: TGTGCCAGCAGTGGACAGGGGGCGAACATGAACACTGAAGCTTTCTTT. This translates into CASSGQGANMNTEAFF.

This clone appeared a few times. The V gene is TRBV19, the J gene TRBJ1-2; tentative D call: TRBD1 (5 bases). Trimming took off 7 bases at V and 8 bases at J, with 17 bases between the two ends. CDR3 length equals 13 residues. CDR1 and CDR2 from the germline V gene are LNHDA and SQIVND (reference sequence). CDR3 amino acids: CASTAGPPEGYTF. In DNA form, the CDR3 reads TGTGCCAGTACCGCGGGACCCCCGGAGGGCTACACCTTC.

The chain couples TRBV28 to TRBJ1-1; perhaps TRBD1 as D (5 bases). The CDR3 is 12 amino acids. Deletions cut 2 bases from V and 11 bases from J, with 12 bases between. Germline assignment: CDR1 MDHEN and CDR2 SYDVKM. CDR3 sequence (DNA): TGTGCCAGCAGTTTACTCCCTCGGGGGGCTTTCTTT. Protein: CASSLLPRGAFF. Looking up the rest from reference TRBV28 and TRBJ1-1 gives the full variable domain: DVKVTQSSRYLVKRTGEKVFLECVQDMDHENMFWYRQDPGLGLRLIYFSYDVKMKEKGDIPEGYSVSREKKERFSLILESASTNQTSMYLCASSLLPRGAFFGQGTRLTVV.

The genes are TRBV6-5 and TRBJ1-1; D remains ambiguous. The CDR3 is made up of 10 amino acids. Germline lookup yields CDR1 MNHEY and CDR2 SVGAGI. The V and J ends lost 8 bases and 6 bases respectively, with 7 bases between them. The CDR3 reads CASLGAEAFF. In DNA form, the CDR3 reads TGTGCCAGCCTTGGAGCTGAAGCTTTCTTT.

This clone was observed a handful of times. V gene TRBV11-2 combines with J gene TRBJ1-3; D is ambiguous. The CDR3 is 14 amino acids. CDR1 is SGHAT and CDR2 is FQNNGV in the germline V gene. V was trimmed by 5 bases and J by 4 bases, leaving 12 bases between them. The CDR3 DNA is TGTGCCAGCAGCCTCATGGTGGCAGGAAACACCATATATTTT. It is translated as CASSLMVAGNTIYF. The variable domain in full, completed from reference TRBV11-2 and TRBJ1-3, reads EAGVAQSPRYKIIEKRQSVAFWCNPISGHATLYWYQQILGQGPKLLIQFQNNGVVDDSQLPKDRFSAERLKGVDSTLKIQPAKLEDSAVYLCASSLMVAGNTIYFGEGSWLTVV.

This chain connects TRBV19 to TRBJ2-3; TRBD1 agrees at 9 bases. V dropped 6 bases and J dropped 5; count of bases not matched to a gene: 3. The length of the CDR3 is 13 residues. The V gene's germline CDR1 is LNHDA and CDR2 SQIVND (reference sequence). CDR3 loop: CASRQGAIDTQYF. CDR3 nucleotides: TGTGCCAGTAGACAGGGGGCCATAGATACGCAGTATTTT.

The V gene is TRBV6-1, the J gene TRBJ1-1; a weak D match, TRBD1 (5 bases). The CDR3 sequence is 16 residues long. CDR1 is MNHNS and CDR2 is SASEGT in the germline V gene. The ends were cut back, 4 bases at V and 4 bases at J, with 19 bases in the middle. The chain's CDR3 is CASSVFSFAGGTEAFF. CDR3 nucleotide sequence: TGTGCCAGCAGTGTTTTCTCGTTCGCCGGGGGCACTGAAGCTTTCTTT.

The chain employs TRBV9 and TRBJ1-1; 7 nucleotides match TRBD1. Germline V gene lookup returns CDR1 SGDLS and CDR2 YYNGEE. The length of the CDR3 is 12 residues. The junction had 4 bases not matched to a gene; V was cut back by 4 bases and J by 7 bases. CDR3 coding DNA: TGTGCCAGCAGCAGACAGGGCAGTGAAGCTTTCTTT. It encodes CASSRQGSEAFF.

This sequence joins TRBV11-2 and TRBJ2-3, with 10 positions matching TRBD2. Germline V gene lookup returns CDR1 SGHAT and CDR2 FQNNGV. J gave up 2 bases and V 4 bases, and 6 bases lay outside the gene matches. The CDR3 length is 16 residues. For the CDR3, the DNA is TGTGCCAGCAGCTCTTTAGCGGGGGGCCCCACAGATACGCAGTATTTT. The encoded protein is CASSSLAGGPTDTQYF.

CDR3 loop: CASSQNSQANTEAFF. In DNA form, the CDR3 reads TGCGCCAGCAGCCAAAATTCGCAGGCTAACACTGAAGCTTTCTTT. The chain recombines TRBV4-3 with TRBJ1-1, with D unclear. This CDR3 contains 15 residues. V shed 2 bases and J shed 2 bases, with 12 bases lying between them. The germline V gene encodes CDR1 LGHNA and CDR2 YSLEER.

In its sample, this clone was seen once. V and J are TRBV5-5 and TRBJ2-7; 11 bases fit TRBD1. Losses at the gene ends were 6 bases for V and 6 bases for J; bases not matched to a gene: 5. The CDR3 is 13 amino acids. Per germline, CDR1 SGHKS and CDR2 YYEKEE (reference sequence). The CDR3 protein is CASKGQGESEQYF. The CDR3, as DNA: TGTGCCAGCAAGGGACAGGGGGAGAGCGAGCAGTACTTC.

This clone appeared a few times. This rearrangement joins TRBV18 to TRBJ2-3; TRBD1 agrees at 8 bases. Germline V gene sequence: CDR1 KGHSH, CDR2 LQKENI. Germline trimming cut 3 bases from V and 3 bases from J; bases unmatched to any gene: 8. This CDR3 region has 16 residues. CDR3 sequence: CASSPVQGAGTDTQYF. The CDR3, as DNA: TGTGCCAGCTCACCCGTTCAGGGGGCTGGTACAGATACGCAGTATTTT.

This chain links TRBV18 with TRBJ1-4, with 9 bases fitting TRBD1. Germline CDR1 KGHSH, CDR2 LQKENI. Trimming took 0 bases from V and 8 from J; bases not matched to a gene: 7. The CDR3 has 16 amino acids. The CDR3 here is CASSPPIQGAEEKLFF. CDR3 DNA sequence: TGTGCCAGCTCACCACCAATACAGGGGGCGGAGGAAAAACTGTTTTTT.

This chain joins TRBV6-1 and TRBJ1-2; 8 nucleotides agree with TRBD1. The germline CDR1 and CDR2 sequences are MNHNS and SASEGT. The ends lost 2 bases at V and 8 bases at J; junction bases unmatched: 7. This CDR3 region has 14 residues. CDR3 DNA sequence: TGTGCCAGCAGTGAATCTTCACAGGGGGACGGCTACACCTTC. It translates to CASSESSQGDGYTF.

The V call is TRBV5-1, the J call TRBJ2-1; 11 bases are a match to TRBD2. The junction had 4 bases not matched to a gene; V was cut back by 2 bases and J by 6 bases. The CDR3 extends over 15 amino acids. Germline V gives CDR1 SGHRS, CDR2 YFSETQ. DNA of the CDR3: TGCGCCAGCAGCTTCACTAGCGGGGGCCTCAATGAGCAGTTCTTC. Its protein is CASSFTSGGLNEQFF.

V is TRBV14 and J is TRBJ2-7, with D perhaps matching TRBD1 (6 bases). Germline CDR1 reads SGHDN; CDR2 reads FVKESK. This CDR3 contains 15 residues. The V and J ends lost 1 base and 8 bases respectively, with 18 bases between them. The CDR3 spells CASSQVLRTDSKQYF. Written as DNA, the CDR3 is TGTGCCAGCAGCCAAGTCCTTAGGACAGATAGTAAGCAGTACTTC.

This clone came up a few times. The chain carries TRBV19 and TRBJ1-6; 9 bases map to TRBD1. Trimming removed 8 bases from V and 6 bases from J; junction bases left unmatched: 8. This CDR3 region has 15 residues. Germline CDR1 LNHDA, CDR2 SQIVND (reference sequence). The CDR3 here is CASRTGANRNSPLHF. CDR3 bases: TGTGCCAGTCGGACAGGGGCGAATCGTAATTCACCCCTCCACTTT.

The V and J genes are TRBV10-1 and TRBJ2-4, with D maybe TRBD2 (6 bases). CDR1 is WNHNN, CDR2 SYGVQD, per germline (reference sequence). CDR3 length: 18 amino acids. Trimming took 6 bases from V and 0 from J, leaving 21 bases between them. This chain's CDR3 is CASRTGTQVGLAKNIQYF. The CDR3 nucleotides are TGCGCCAGCAGGACCGGGACTCAGGTCGGATTAGCCAAAAACATTCAGTACTTC.